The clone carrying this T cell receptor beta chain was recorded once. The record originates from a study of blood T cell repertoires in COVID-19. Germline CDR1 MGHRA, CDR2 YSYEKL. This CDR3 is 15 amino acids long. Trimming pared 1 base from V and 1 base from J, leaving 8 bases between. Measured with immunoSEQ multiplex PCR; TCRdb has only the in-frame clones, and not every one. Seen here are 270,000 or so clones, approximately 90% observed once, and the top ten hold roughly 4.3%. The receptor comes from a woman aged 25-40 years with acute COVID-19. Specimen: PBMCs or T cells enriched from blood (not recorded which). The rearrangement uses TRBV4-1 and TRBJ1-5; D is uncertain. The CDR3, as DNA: TGCGCCAGCAGCCAAGTTTTACAGAGCAATCAGCCCCAGCATTTT. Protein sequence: CASSQVLQSNQPQHF.